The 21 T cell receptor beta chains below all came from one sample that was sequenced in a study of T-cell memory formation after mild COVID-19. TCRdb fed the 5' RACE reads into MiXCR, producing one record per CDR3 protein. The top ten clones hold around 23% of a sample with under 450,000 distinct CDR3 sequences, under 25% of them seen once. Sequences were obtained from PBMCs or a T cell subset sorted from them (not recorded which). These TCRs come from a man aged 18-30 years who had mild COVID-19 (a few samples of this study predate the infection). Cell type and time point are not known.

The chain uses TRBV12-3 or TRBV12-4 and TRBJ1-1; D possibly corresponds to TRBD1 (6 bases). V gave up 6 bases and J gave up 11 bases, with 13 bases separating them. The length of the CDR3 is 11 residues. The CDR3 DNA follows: TGTGCCAGCAGCCCCGGGGGGGCGGCTTTCTTT. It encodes CASSPGGAAFF.

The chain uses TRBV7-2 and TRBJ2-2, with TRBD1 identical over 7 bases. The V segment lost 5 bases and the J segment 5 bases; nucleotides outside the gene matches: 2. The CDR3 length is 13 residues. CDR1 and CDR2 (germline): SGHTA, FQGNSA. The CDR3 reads CASSVGQTGELFF. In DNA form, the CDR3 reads TGTGCCAGCAGCGTGGGACAGACCGGGGAGCTGTTTTTT.

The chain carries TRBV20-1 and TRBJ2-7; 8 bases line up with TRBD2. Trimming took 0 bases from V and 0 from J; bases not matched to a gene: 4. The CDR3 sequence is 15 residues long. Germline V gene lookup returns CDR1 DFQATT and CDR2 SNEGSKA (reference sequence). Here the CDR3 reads CSARDSGGSSYEQYF. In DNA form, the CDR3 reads TGCAGTGCTAGAGATTCGGGGGGGAGCTCCTACGAGCAGTACTTC.

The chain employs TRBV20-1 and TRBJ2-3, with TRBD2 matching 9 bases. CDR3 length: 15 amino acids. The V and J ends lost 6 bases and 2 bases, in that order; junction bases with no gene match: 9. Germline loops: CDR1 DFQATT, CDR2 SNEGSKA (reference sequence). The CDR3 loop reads CSASGLAGYTDTQYF. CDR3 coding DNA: TGCAGTGCCAGCGGGCTAGCGGGGTACACAGATACGCAGTATTTT.

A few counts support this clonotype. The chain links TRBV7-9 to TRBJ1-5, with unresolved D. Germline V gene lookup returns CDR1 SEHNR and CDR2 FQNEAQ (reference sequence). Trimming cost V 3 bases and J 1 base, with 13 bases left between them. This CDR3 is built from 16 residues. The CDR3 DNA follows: TGTGCCAGCAGCTTCGGAGGGCTCGGCAGCAATCAGCCCCAGCATTTT. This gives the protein CASSFGGLGSNQPQHF. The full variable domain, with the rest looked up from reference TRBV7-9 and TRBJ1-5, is DTGVSQNPRHKITKRGQNVTFRCDPISEHNRLYWYRQTLGQGPEFLTYFQNEAQLEKSRLLSDRFSAERPKGSFSTLEIQRTEQGDSAMYLCASSFGGLGSNQPQHFGDGTRLSIL.

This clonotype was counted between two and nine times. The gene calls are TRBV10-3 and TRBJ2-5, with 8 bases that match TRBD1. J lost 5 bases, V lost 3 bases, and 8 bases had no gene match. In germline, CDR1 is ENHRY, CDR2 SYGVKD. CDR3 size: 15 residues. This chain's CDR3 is CAISESDRGRETQYF. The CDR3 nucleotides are TGTGCCATCAGTGAATCTGACAGGGGAAGGGAGACCCAGTACTTC.

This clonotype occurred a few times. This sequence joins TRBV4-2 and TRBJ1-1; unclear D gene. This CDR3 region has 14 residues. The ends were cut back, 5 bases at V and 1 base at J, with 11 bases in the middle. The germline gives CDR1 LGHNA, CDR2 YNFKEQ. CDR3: CASSYSVENTEAFF. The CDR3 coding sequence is TGTGCCAGCAGCTACTCGGTGGAGAACACTGAAGCTTTCTTT.

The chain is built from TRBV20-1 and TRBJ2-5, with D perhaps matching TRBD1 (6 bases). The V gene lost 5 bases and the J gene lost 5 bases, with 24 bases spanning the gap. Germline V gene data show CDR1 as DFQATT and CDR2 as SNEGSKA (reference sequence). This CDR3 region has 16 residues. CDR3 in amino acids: CSAGGLGHHSGETQYF. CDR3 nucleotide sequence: TGCAGTGCTGGGGGCCTTGGGCACCATTCCGGGGAGACCCAGTACTTC.

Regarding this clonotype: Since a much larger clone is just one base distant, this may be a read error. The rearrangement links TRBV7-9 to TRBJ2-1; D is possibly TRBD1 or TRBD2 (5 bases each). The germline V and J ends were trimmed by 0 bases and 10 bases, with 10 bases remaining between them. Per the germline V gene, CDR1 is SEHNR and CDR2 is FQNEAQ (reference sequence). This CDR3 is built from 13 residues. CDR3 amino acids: CASSLAGTQEQFF. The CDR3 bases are TGTGCCAGCAGCTTAGCCGGGACGCAAGAGCAGTTCTTC.

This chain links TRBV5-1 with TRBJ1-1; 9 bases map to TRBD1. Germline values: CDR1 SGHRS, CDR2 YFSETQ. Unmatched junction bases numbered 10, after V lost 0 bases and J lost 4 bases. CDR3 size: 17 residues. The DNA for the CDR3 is TGCGCCAGCAGCTTGGAACCACAGGGGGCGCGGGCCACTGAAGCTTTCTTT. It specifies CASSLEPQGARATEAFF.

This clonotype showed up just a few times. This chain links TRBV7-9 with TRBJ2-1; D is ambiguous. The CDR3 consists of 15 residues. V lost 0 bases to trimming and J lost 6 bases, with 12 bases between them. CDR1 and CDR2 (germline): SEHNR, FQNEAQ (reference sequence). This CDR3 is CASSLARGPLNEQFF. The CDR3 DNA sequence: TGTGCCAGCAGCTTAGCGCGTGGGCCGCTCAATGAGCAGTTCTTC.

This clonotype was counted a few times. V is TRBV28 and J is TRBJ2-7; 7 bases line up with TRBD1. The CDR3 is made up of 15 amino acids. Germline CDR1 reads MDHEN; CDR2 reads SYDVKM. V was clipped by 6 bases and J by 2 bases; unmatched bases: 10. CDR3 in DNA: TGTGCCAGCAGGGCTACTACAGGGGACCCCTACGAGCAGTACGTC. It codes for CASRATTGDPYEQYV.

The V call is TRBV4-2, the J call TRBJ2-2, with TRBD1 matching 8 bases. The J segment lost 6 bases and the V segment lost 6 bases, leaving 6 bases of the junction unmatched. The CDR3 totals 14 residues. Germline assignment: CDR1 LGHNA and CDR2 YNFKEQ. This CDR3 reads CASRGDRSAGELFF. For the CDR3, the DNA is TGTGCCAGCAGGGGGGACAGGTCTGCCGGGGAGCTGTTTTTT.

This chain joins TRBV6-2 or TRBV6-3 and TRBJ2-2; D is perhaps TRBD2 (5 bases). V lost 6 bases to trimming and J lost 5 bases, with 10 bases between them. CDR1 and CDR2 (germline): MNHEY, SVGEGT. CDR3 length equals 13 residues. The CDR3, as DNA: TGTGCCAGCAGGAGGGCTGGGACCGGGGAGCTGTTTTTT. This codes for CASRRAGTGELFF.

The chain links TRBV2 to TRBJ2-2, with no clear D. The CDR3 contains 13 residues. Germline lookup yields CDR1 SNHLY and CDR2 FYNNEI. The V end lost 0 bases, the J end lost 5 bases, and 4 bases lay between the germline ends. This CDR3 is CASSEAGTGELFF. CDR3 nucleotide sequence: TGTGCCAGCAGTGAAGCAGGAACCGGGGAGCTGTTTTTT.

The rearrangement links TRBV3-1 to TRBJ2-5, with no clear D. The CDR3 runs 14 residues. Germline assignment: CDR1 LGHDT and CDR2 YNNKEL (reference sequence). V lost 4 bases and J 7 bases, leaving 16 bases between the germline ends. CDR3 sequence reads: CASSPTTGPGTQYF. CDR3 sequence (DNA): TGTGCCAGCAGCCCAACAACCGGGCCAGGGACCCAGTACTTC.

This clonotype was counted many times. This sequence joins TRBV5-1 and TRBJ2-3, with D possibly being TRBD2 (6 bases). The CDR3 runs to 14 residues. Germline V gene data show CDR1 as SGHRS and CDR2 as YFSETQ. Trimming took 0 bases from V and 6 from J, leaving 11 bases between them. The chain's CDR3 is CASSLGGGADTQYF. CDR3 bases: TGCGCCAGCAGCTTGGGAGGCGGGGCCGATACGCAGTATTTT.

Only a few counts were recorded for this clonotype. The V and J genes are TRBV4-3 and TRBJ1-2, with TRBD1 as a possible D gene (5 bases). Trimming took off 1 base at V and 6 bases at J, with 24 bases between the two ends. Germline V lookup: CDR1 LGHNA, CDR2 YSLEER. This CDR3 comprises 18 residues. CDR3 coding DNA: TGCGCCAGCAGCCAAGCGGGGGGTCCCAGGATGGGTGACCATGGCTACACCTTC. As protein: CASSQAGGPRMGDHGYTF.

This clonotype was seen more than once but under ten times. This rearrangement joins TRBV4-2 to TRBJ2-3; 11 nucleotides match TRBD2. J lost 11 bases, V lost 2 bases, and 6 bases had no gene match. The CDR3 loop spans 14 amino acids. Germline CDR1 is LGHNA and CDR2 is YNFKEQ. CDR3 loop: CASSQRGLAVGQYF. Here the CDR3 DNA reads TGTGCCAGCAGCCAACGGGGACTAGCGGTGGGGCAGTATTTT.

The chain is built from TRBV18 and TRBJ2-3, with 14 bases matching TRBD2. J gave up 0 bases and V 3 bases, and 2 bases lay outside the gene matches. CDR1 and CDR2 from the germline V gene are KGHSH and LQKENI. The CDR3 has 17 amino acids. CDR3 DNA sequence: TGTGCCAGCTCACCGAGGACTAGCGGGGGGAGCACAGATACGCAGTATTTT. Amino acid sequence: CASSPRTSGGSTDTQYF.

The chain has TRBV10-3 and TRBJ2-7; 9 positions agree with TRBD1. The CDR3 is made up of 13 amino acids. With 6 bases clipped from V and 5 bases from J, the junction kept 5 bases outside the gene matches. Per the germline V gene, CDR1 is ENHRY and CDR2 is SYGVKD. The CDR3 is CAISGTGKHEQYF. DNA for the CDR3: TGTGCCATCAGCGGGACAGGGAAGCACGAGCAGTACTTC.